A selection of T cell receptor beta chains follows, all from one sample in a study of control samples from healthy donors and cancer patients. Profiled with immunoSEQ multiplex PCR; TCRdb holds only in-frame clones, not every one. The profile covers approximately 170,000 clones, with about 94% appearing a single time and 4.1% taken by the ten largest. The sequencing input was blood. The source of these receptors is a woman aged 60-75 years in good health. The CDR3 runs from the conserved cysteine through the conserved F or W. Fields, in order: J gene, V gene, clone size, D gene, CDR3 DNA, CDR3 protein. A D gene is named only where the DNA matches it firmly. Rows give clone size only sometimes, using once, few, many, or a class for an expanded clone.

J gene: TRBJ2-2; V gene: TRBV4-1; clone size: .; D gene: TRBD2; CDR3 DNA: TGCGCCAGCACCCCTGCCCGGACTAGCGGGGCCCTACACCGGGGAGCTGTTTTT; CDR3 protein: CASTPARTSGALHRGAVF
J gene: TRBJ1-3; V gene: TRBV5-4; clone size: .; D gene: .; CDR3 DNA: TGTGCCAGCAGCTTCGGGCAGGGTGGAAACACCATATATTTT; CDR3 protein: CASSFGQGGNTIYF
J gene: TRBJ1-1; V gene: TRBV5-6; clone size: .; D gene: TRBD1; CDR3 DNA: TGTGCCAGCAGTAGACAGGGGGCTGGTTTGGGGACTGAAGCTTTCTTT; CDR3 protein: CASSRQGAGLGTEAFF
J gene: TRBJ1-1; V gene: TRBV10-1; clone size: few; D gene: .; CDR3 DNA: TGCGCCAGCAGTGATTTGAGAGGACGGAACACTGAAGCTTTCTTT; CDR3 protein: CASSDLRGRNTEAFF
J gene: TRBJ1-2; V gene: TRBV10-3; clone size: .; D gene: .; CDR3 DNA: TGTGCCATCAGTGAGTCCGGGGGCGGTAACTATGGCTACACCTTC; CDR3 protein: CAISESGGGNYGYTF
J gene: TRBJ1-5; V gene: TRBV4-1; clone size: .; D gene: .; CDR3 DNA: TGCGCCAGCAGCCAAGAAGTTGGTAGGACACGGGGAAGCAATCAGCCCCAGCATTTT; CDR3 protein: CASSQEVGRTRGSNQPQHF
J gene: TRBJ1-4; V gene: TRBV18; clone size: .; D gene: TRBD1; CDR3 DNA: TGTGCCAGCTCACCACAAAGTGGACAGGGTGAAAAACTGTTTTTT; CDR3 protein: CASSPQSGQGEKLFF
J gene: TRBJ1-1; V gene: TRBV6-2/TRBV6-3; clone size: .; D gene: TRBD1; CDR3 DNA: TGTGCCAGCAGCACAGGGGGAACTGAAGCTTTCTTT; CDR3 protein: CASSTGGTEAFF
J gene: TRBJ1-2; V gene: TRBV6-5; clone size: .; D gene: .; CDR3 DNA: TGTGCCAGCAGTTACAGGGGAGGCTACACCTTC; CDR3 protein: CASSYRGGYTF
J gene: TRBJ1-5; V gene: TRBV5-1; clone size: .; D gene: .; CDR3 DNA: TGCGCCAGCAGCTCCGGGGGAGGCTCTAATCAGCCCCAGCATTTT; CDR3 protein: CASSSGGGSNQPQHF
J gene: TRBJ1-1; V gene: TRBV6-4; clone size: .; D gene: TRBD1; CDR3 DNA: TGTGCCAGCAGAGGACAGGGGGTGAACACTGAAGCTTTCTTT; CDR3 protein: CASRGQGVNTEAFF
J gene: TRBJ2-1; V gene: TRBV14; clone size: .; D gene: TRBD1; CDR3 DNA: TGTGCCAGCAGCCATCCCCCGGGACAGCGGTACAATGAGCAGTTCTTC; CDR3 protein: CASSHPPGQRYNEQFF
J gene: TRBJ1-2; V gene: TRBV7-3; clone size: .; D gene: .; CDR3 DNA: TGTGCCAGCTCCTCCGGGACGGCGTATGGTGGCTACACCTTC; CDR3 protein: CASSSGTAYGGYTF
J gene: TRBJ1-1; V gene: TRBV7-9; clone size: .; D gene: .; CDR3 DNA: TGTGCCAGCAGCACCGATTTCATCCGGGGGCCTGAAGCTTTCTTT; CDR3 protein: CASSTDFIRGPEAFF
J gene: TRBJ1-5; V gene: TRBV2; clone size: .; D gene: .; CDR3 DNA: TGTGCCAGCACTGTAGTCAATAGCAATCAGCCCCAGCATTTT; CDR3 protein: CASTVVNSNQPQHF
J gene: TRBJ1-4; V gene: TRBV6-1; clone size: .; D gene: .; CDR3 DNA: TGTGCCAGCAGTGAAGGAATAGGGGTAGCTGAAAAACTGTTTTTT; CDR3 protein: CASSEGIGVAEKLFF
J gene: TRBJ1-1; V gene: TRBV19; clone size: once; D gene: .; CDR3 DNA: TGTGCCAGTAGGGACGGAGCGGGGGGCCACACTGAAGCTTTCTTT; CDR3 protein: CASRDGAGGHTEAFF
J gene: TRBJ2-2; V gene: TRBV3-1/TRBV3-2; clone size: .; D gene: TRBD2; CDR3 DNA: TGTGCCAGCAGCCCTAGCGGGGTCACCGGGGAGCTGTTTTTT; CDR3 protein: CASSPSGVTGELFF
J gene: TRBJ1-3; V gene: TRBV27; clone size: .; D gene: .; CDR3 DNA: TGTGCCAGCAGTCGGGGGGGCTCTGGAAACACCATATATTTT; CDR3 protein: CASSRGGSGNTIYF
J gene: TRBJ2-1; V gene: TRBV7-9; clone size: .; D gene: .; CDR3 DNA: TGTGCCAGCAGCTTACCACGGGAGTTGTTAACCGATGAGCAGTTCTTC; CDR3 protein: CASSLPRELLTDEQFF
J gene: TRBJ1-1; V gene: TRBV3-1/TRBV3-2; clone size: .; D gene: TRBD1; CDR3 DNA: TGTGCCAGCAGCCAAGGTTGGACAGGGGACACTGAAGCTTTCTTT; CDR3 protein: CASSQGWTGDTEAFF
J gene: TRBJ2-3; V gene: TRBV7-2; clone size: once; D gene: TRBD2; CDR3 DNA: TGTGCCAGCAGCCAATGGGGGGGTACTAACACAGATACGCAGTATTTT; CDR3 protein: CASSQWGGTNTDTQYF
J gene: TRBJ2-1; V gene: TRBV27; clone size: .; D gene: TRBD1; CDR3 DNA: TGTGCCAGCACTGGGACAGGGGGTTACAATGAGCAGTTCTTC; CDR3 protein: CASTGTGGYNEQFF
J gene: TRBJ1-5; V gene: TRBV3-1/TRBV3-2; clone size: .; D gene: .; CDR3 DNA: TGTGCCAGCAGCCGACAGAATCAGCCCCAGCATTTT; CDR3 protein: CASSRQNQPQHF
J gene: TRBJ2-3; V gene: TRBV6-5; clone size: .; D gene: .; CDR3 DNA: TGTGCCAGCAGTTACCGCGGGGAGACAGATACGCAGTATTTT; CDR3 protein: CASSYRGETDTQYF
J gene: TRBJ2-7; V gene: TRBV6-5; clone size: .; D gene: .; CDR3 DNA: TGTGCCAGCAGTTACTCGCGACGCTACGAGCAGTACTTC; CDR3 protein: CASSYSRRYEQYF
J gene: TRBJ1-3; V gene: TRBV7-9; clone size: .; D gene: TRBD1; CDR3 DNA: TGTGCCAGCAGCTTAGGAGGACAGGGAACTGGAAACACCATATATTTT; CDR3 protein: CASSLGGQGTGNTIYF
J gene: TRBJ2-3; V gene: TRBV9; clone size: .; D gene: TRBD2; CDR3 DNA: TGTGCCAGCAGCGAAGCGGGGGGTATACCGGATACGCAGTATTTT; CDR3 protein: CASSEAGGIPDTQYF
J gene: TRBJ2-3; V gene: TRBV15; clone size: .; D gene: TRBD2; CDR3 DNA: TGTGCCACCAGCAGAGAGGGACTAGCGGGGGGAGGAGATACGCAGTATTTT; CDR3 protein: CATSREGLAGGGDTQYF
J gene: TRBJ1-4; V gene: TRBV7-9; clone size: .; D gene: .; CDR3 DNA: TGTGCCAGCAGCTTAGTTCCGGGGACGCTGTTTTTT; CDR3 protein: CASSLVPGTLFF
J gene: TRBJ1-1; V gene: TRBV6-6; clone size: .; D gene: .; CDR3 DNA: TGTGCCAGCAGCCTCGCAGGGTGGGACGAGAACACTGAAGCTTTCTTT; CDR3 protein: CASSLAGWDENTEAFF
J gene: TRBJ2-1; V gene: TRBV9; clone size: .; D gene: .; CDR3 DNA: TGTGCCAGCAGCGCCGCGAACAATGAGCAGTTCTTC; CDR3 protein: CASSAANNEQFF
J gene: TRBJ1-5; V gene: TRBV6-5; clone size: .; D gene: TRBD1; CDR3 DNA: TGTGCCAGCAGTTTGGGACAGGCCAATCAGCCCCAGCATTTT; CDR3 protein: CASSLGQANQPQHF
J gene: TRBJ2-2; V gene: TRBV7-9; clone size: few; D gene: TRBD2; CDR3 DNA: TGTGCCAGCAGTCCAGGTGGCGGGGGGGACGCCGGGGAGCTGTTTTTT; CDR3 protein: CASSPGGGGDAGELFF
J gene: TRBJ1-1; V gene: TRBV6-6; clone size: .; D gene: .; CDR3 DNA: TGTGCCACCGAGAGGGGAAGGACTGAAGCTTTCTTT; CDR3 protein: CATERGRTEAFF
J gene: TRBJ2-7; V gene: TRBV27; clone size: .; D gene: TRBD1; CDR3 DNA: TGTGCCAGCAGTTTCCTCGACAGGGGGATTATCTACGAGCAGTACTTC; CDR3 protein: CASSFLDRGIIYEQYF
J gene: TRBJ2-5; V gene: TRBV20-1; clone size: once; D gene: .; CDR3 DNA: TGCAGTGCTGTACAAGAGACCCAGTACTTC; CDR3 protein: CSAVQETQYF
J gene: TRBJ1-3; V gene: TRBV6-5; clone size: .; D gene: .; CDR3 DNA: TGTGCCAGCAGTTACTCCCGCATTCTCTCTGGAAACACCATATATTTT; CDR3 protein: CASSYSRILSGNTIYF
J gene: TRBJ2-1; V gene: TRBV7-2; clone size: .; D gene: .; CDR3 DNA: TGTGCCAGCAGCCGCGTAGGTACCTACAATGAGCAGTTCTTC; CDR3 protein: CASSRVGTYNEQFF
J gene: TRBJ1-1; V gene: TRBV19; clone size: .; D gene: TRBD1; CDR3 DNA: TGTGCCAGTAAACATGGACAGGTCCCGAACACTGAAGCTTTCTTT; CDR3 protein: CASKHGQVPNTEAFF